The 20 T cell receptor beta chains in this list originate from one sample, sequenced in a study of blood T cells in healthy people across ages. A sample-barcoded 5' primer and a J-beta primer mix were used in a second PCR of roughly 7 to 11 cycles. TCRdb fed the 5' RACE reads into MiXCR, producing one record per CDR3 protein. The table shows roughly 1,300,000 distinct CDR3 sequences, with roughly 59% occurring only once. The specimen sequenced was blood. The receptor set was obtained from a man younger than 35 in good health.

Comments on this clonotype: A junction end diverges from the germline sequence, so it may reflect a read error. The J gene is TRBJ2-3, the V gene TRBV10-3; tentative D call: TRBD1 (6 bases). From germline, CDR1 is ENHRY and CDR2 SYGVKD. The CDR3 totals 14 residues. This CDR3 is CAIRKDRGTDTRYF. CDR3 bases: TGTGCCATAAGAAAGGACAGAGGCACAGATACGCGGTATTTT.

The chain carries TRBV20-1 and TRBJ2-7; a weak D match, TRBD2 (5 bases). The V gene's germline CDR1 is DFQATT and CDR2 SNEGSKA (reference sequence). CDR3 length equals 14 residues. V was shortened by 0 bases and J by 5 bases, with 14 bases between the two germline ends. This CDR3 reads CSARDNRGSNEQYF. CDR3 sequence (DNA): TGCAGTGCTAGAGATAACCGGGGAAGCAACGAGCAGTACTTC.

This sequence joins TRBV29-1 and TRBJ2-4; TRBD1 aligns across 7 bases. Germline V gives CDR1 SQVTM, CDR2 ANQGSEA. J was trimmed by 8 bases and V by 6 bases; bases with no gene match: 1. The CDR3 consists of 10 residues. CDR3 DNA sequence: TGCAGCGTCCAGGGGGACATTCAGTACTTC. Translating it yields CSVQGDIQYF.

This clonotype was counted between two and nine times. J is TRBJ1-2 and V is TRBV4-1; 9 nucleotides align to TRBD1. V dropped 5 bases and J dropped 2; count of bases not matched to a gene: 9. The germline V gene encodes CDR1 MGHRA and CDR2 YSYEKL. CDR3 length: 16 amino acids. The CDR3 nucleotides are TGCGCCAGCAGCACTCGGACAGGGGCAGGGAACTATGGCTACACCTTC. This gives the protein CASSTRTGAGNYGYTF.

This clonotype has more than one count but fewer than ten. V and J are TRBV7-9 and TRBJ2-5; D remains unclear. The CDR3 is 12 residues long. The germline V gene has CDR1 SEHNR and CDR2 FQNEAQ (reference sequence). The ends were cut back, 2 bases at V and 7 bases at J, with 8 bases in the middle. The CDR3 region has the DNA TGTGCCAGCAGCTTACCCGCAGGGACCCAGTACTTC. Its translation: CASSLPAGTQYF.

V usage is TRBV20-1 and J usage is TRBJ2-1; maybe TRBD2 (6 bases). The germline V gene encodes CDR1 DFQATT and CDR2 SNEGSKA (reference sequence). The CDR3 extends over 13 amino acids. Trimming left V 6 bases short and J 7 bases short, with 16 bases between. This CDR3 reads CSAQAGQTNEQFF. The CDR3 coding sequence is TGCAGTGCCCAAGCGGGCCAGACAAATGAGCAGTTCTTC.

The sample holds a few counts of this clonotype. The CDR3, as DNA: TGCGCCAGCAGCCCCCGGACTAGCGGGGTTAGCTCCTACAATGAGCAGTTCTTC. Protein product: CASSPRTSGVSSYNEQFF. The rearrangement links TRBV5-1 to TRBJ2-1; the match to TRBD2 covers 12 bases. Germline CDR1 is SGHRS and CDR2 is YFSETQ. The J segment lost 0 bases and the V segment lost 4 bases, leaving 8 bases of the junction unmatched. The CDR3 consists of 18 residues. Filled out from reference TRBV5-1 and TRBJ2-1, the complete variable domain reads KAGVTQTPRYLIKTRGQQVTLSCSPISGHRSVSWYQQTPGQGLQFLFEYFSETQRNKGNFPGRFSGRQFSNSRSEMNVSTLELGDSALYLCASSPRTSGVSSYNEQFFGPGTRLTVL.

The V call is TRBV6-6, the J call TRBJ1-6, with a weak D call TRBD1 (5 bases). Germline V gene data show CDR1 as MNHNY and CDR2 as SVGAGI (reference sequence). V gave up 7 bases and J gave up 9 bases, with 19 bases separating them. The CDR3 runs to 15 residues. The CDR3 loop reads CASTYGGGWGSPLHF. CDR3 DNA: TGTGCCAGCACCTACGGGGGAGGGTGGGGTTCACCCCTCCACTTT.

This clonotype came up a few times. The V call is TRBV7-8, the J call TRBJ2-3; D not certain. Per germline, CDR1 SGHVS and CDR2 FQNEAQ. CDR3 size: 13 residues. The V gene lost 3 bases and the J gene lost 4 bases, with 8 bases spanning the gap. The CDR3 is CASSFLGPDTQYF. The DNA for the CDR3 is TGTGCCAGCAGCTTCCTAGGCCCAGATACGCAGTATTTT.

The chain couples TRBV7-6 to TRBJ2-7, with TRBD2 identical over 12 bases. Trimming removed 4 bases from V and 7 bases from J; junction bases left unmatched: 5. This CDR3 comprises 14 residues. From germline, CDR1 is SGHVS and CDR2 FNYEAQ. CDR3 residues: CASSSLAGGKEQYF. CDR3 DNA sequence: TGTGCCAGCAGCTCACTAGCGGGGGGTAAGGAGCAGTACTTC.

The V gene is TRBV18, the J gene TRBJ2-5; tentative D call: TRBD1 (8 bases). Judging by the DNA end, TRBJ2-7 fits better; the J call may be wrong. The CDR3 consists of 14 residues. Germline-derived CDR1 and CDR2 are KGHSH and LQKENI. CDR3 loop: CASSPQNRGGEQYF. CDR3 nucleotide sequence: TGTGCCAGCTCACCACAGAACAGGGGGGGCGAGCAGTACTTC.

This clonotype came up a few times. V usage is TRBV27 and J usage is TRBJ2-7, with TRBD2 matching 7 bases. The germline gives CDR1 MNHEY, CDR2 SMNVEV (reference sequence). The CDR3 is 16 residues long. V was pared by 6 bases and J by 3 bases, with 14 bases of the junction left unmatched. The CDR3 coding sequence is TGTGCCAGCAGCATGAGCACGGCGGCGGGAGACTACGAGCAGTACTTC. Residues: CASSMSTAAGDYEQYF.

The V and J genes are TRBV10-3 and TRBJ2-3, with TRBD2 as a possible D gene (5 bases). The CDR3 covers 16 residues. The germline V gene encodes CDR1 ENHRY and CDR2 SYGVKD. Trimming took off 2 bases at V and 6 bases at J, with 18 bases between the two ends. CDR3: CAISEGLAAPGDTQYF. In nucleotides, the CDR3 is TGTGCCATCAGTGAGGGCTTGGCGGCTCCGGGGGATACGCAGTATTTT.

The genes are TRBV5-1 and TRBJ2-7; 8 bases agree with TRBD1. The CDR3 totals 14 residues. Germline V gives CDR1 SGHRS, CDR2 YFSETQ. After removal of 7 bases from V and 6 bases from J, the junction contained 12 bases not matched to a gene. The chain's CDR3 is CASGAGQGPSEQYF. The CDR3, as DNA: TGCGCCAGCGGGGCCGGACAGGGACCCTCCGAGCAGTACTTC.

This clonotype appeared a single time. The chain links TRBV29-1 to TRBJ1-1, with 8 bases lining up with TRBD1. Germline V lookup: CDR1 SQVTM, CDR2 ANQGSEA. This CDR3 contains 17 residues. V lost 0 bases and J lost 0; bases outside the gene matches: 9. The CDR3 region is CSVEDGVGDRLNTEAFF. The CDR3 coding sequence is TGCAGCGTTGAAGATGGAGTCGGGGACAGGCTGAACACTGAAGCTTTCTTT.

The chain carries TRBV6-2 or TRBV6-3 and TRBJ1-1; the D is unclear. Germline V gene sequence: CDR1 MNHEY, CDR2 SVGEGT. With 0 bases removed from V and 10 bases from J, the gap between germline ends came to 12 bases. This CDR3 comprises 13 residues. CDR3 sequence: CASSYSAPALAFF. CDR3 DNA: TGTGCCAGCAGTTACTCGGCGCCAGCGTTAGCTTTCTTT.

The chain combines TRBV4-2 with TRBJ1-5, with D possibly being TRBD1 (5 bases). The CDR3 totals 14 residues. Between the trimmed V and J ends, which lost 5 bases and 6 bases, there was a span of 14 bases. The V gene's germline CDR1 is LGHNA and CDR2 YNFKEQ. The DNA for the CDR3 is TGTGCCAGCAGCACGAACGGGGGAGCTCAGCCCCAGCATTTT. Encoded protein: CASSTNGGAQPQHF.

The chain is built from TRBV2 and TRBJ2-7, with a possible D match to TRBD1 (6 bases). The CDR3 consists of 15 residues. Germline-derived CDR1 and CDR2 are SNHLY and FYNNEI. V was cut by 6 bases and J by 0 bases, with 15 bases left in between. The CDR3 DNA reads TGTGCCAGCAGCGGGACACTCACAAGCTCCTACGAGCAGTACTTC. It specifies CASSGTLTSSYEQYF.

This clonotype was counted only a few times. J is TRBJ2-5 and V is TRBV20-1; 12 positions match TRBD2. The assigned J gene may be wrong: the sequence end matches TRBJ2-7 better. Per the germline V gene, CDR1 is DFQATT and CDR2 is SNEGSKA (reference sequence). The CDR3 totals 13 residues. CDR3 DNA: TGCAGTGCCGGGACTAGCGGGCCCACCGAGCAGTACTTC. As protein: CSAGTSGPTEQYF.

V is TRBV20-1 and J is TRBJ2-3; 11 bases agree with TRBD2. This CDR3 contains 15 residues. Germline values: CDR1 DFQATT, CDR2 SNEGSKA (reference sequence). The V segment lost 3 bases and the J segment 8 bases; nucleotides outside the gene matches: 10. CDR3 residues: CSASSLLAGVGTQYF. CDR3 DNA sequence: TGCAGTGCTAGTTCTTTACTAGCGGGAGTTGGTACGCAGTATTTT.